Listed here are 18 T cell receptor beta chains from one sample, sequenced in a study of blood T cell repertoires in COVID-19. Data came from immunoSEQ multiplex PCR; TCRdb stores just in-frame clones and leaves some out. The sample has around 150,000 clones; around 77% are singletons. The specimen was peripheral blood. These receptors were collected from a man between 65 and 85 years old with acute or convalescent COVID-19.

This clone was seen a handful of times. V and J are TRBV14 and TRBJ1-1; D uncertain. Germline V gene data show CDR1 as SGHDN and CDR2 as FVKESK. V lost 3 bases to trimming and J lost 3 bases, with 11 bases between them. This CDR3 contains 14 residues. The CDR3 DNA follows: TGTGCCAGCAGCCACGCGGGGTCGGACACTGAAGCTTTCTTT. Its translation is CASSHAGSDTEAFF.

The rearrangement links TRBV4-1 to TRBJ2-7; tentatively, D is TRBD1 (5 bases). The CDR3 is made up of 13 amino acids. CDR1 is MGHRA, CDR2 YSYEKL, per germline. Trimming took 4 bases from V and 6 from J, leaving 13 bases between them. Here the CDR3 DNA reads TGCGCCAGCAGCCCACCGACAGTCCCCGAGCAGTACTTC. Translating it yields CASSPPTVPEQYF.

This chain connects TRBV7-2 to TRBJ2-5, with D perhaps TRBD1 (6 bases). Germline V gene sequence: CDR1 SGHTA, CDR2 FQGNSA. V lost 5 bases and J 2 bases, leaving 9 bases between the germline ends. The CDR3 has 13 residues. This chain's CDR3 is CASSRQVQETQYF. For the CDR3, the DNA is TGTGCCAGCAGCAGACAGGTTCAAGAGACCCAGTACTTC.

The genes are TRBV10-3 and TRBJ1-1, with 7 bases matching TRBD1. Germline CDR1 and CDR2: ENHRY and SYGVKD. V shed 0 bases and J 5 bases; nucleotides not matched to a gene: 9. This CDR3 contains 16 residues. CDR3 in amino acids: CAISESLPGGLTEAFF. The CDR3, as DNA: TGTGCCATCAGTGAGTCGTTGCCAGGGGGTTTAACTGAAGCTTTCTTT.

The table lists this clone with a few counts. The chain couples TRBV28 to TRBJ2-7; 9 bases fit TRBD1. Germline V gives CDR1 MDHEN, CDR2 SYDVKM. The CDR3 is 15 amino acids. V lost 3 bases to trimming and J lost 5 bases; unmatched junction nucleotides: 8. In DNA, the CDR3 is TGTGCCAGCAGTTTTCCCGGGACAGGGCCCCACGAGCAGTACTTC. It yields the protein CASSFPGTGPHEQYF. Based on the CDR3 plus reference TRBV28 and TRBJ2-7, the full variable domain is DVKVTQSSRYLVKRTGEKVFLECVQDMDHENMFWYRQDPGLGLRLIYFSYDVKMKEKGDIPEGYSVSREKKERFSLILESASTNQTSMYLCASSFPGTGPHEQYFGPGTRLTVT.

The rearrangement joins TRBV29-1 to TRBJ2-7, with 9 bases fitting TRBD1. Per the germline V gene, CDR1 is SQVTM and CDR2 is ANQGSEA. The CDR3 covers 15 residues. V was pared by 6 bases and J by 3 bases, with 12 bases of the junction left unmatched. CDR3 loop: CSVETLRTGDYEQYF. The CDR3 bases are TGCAGCGTCGAAACCTTACGGACAGGGGACTACGAGCAGTACTTC.

The chain couples TRBV28 to TRBJ1-6, with D unclear. V shed 10 bases and J shed 6 bases, with 16 bases lying between them. Looked up from germline, CDR1 is MDHEN and CDR2 is SYDVKM. The CDR3 sequence is 14 residues long. CDR3 in amino acids: CATVISEPNSPLHF. CDR3 DNA sequence: TGTGCCACCGTTATTAGTGAACCTAATTCACCCCTCCACTTT.

The chain couples TRBV7-6 to TRBJ2-5, with 8 positions matching TRBD1. Germline lookup yields CDR1 SGHVS and CDR2 FNYEAQ. The V segment lost 1 base and the J segment 2 bases; nucleotides outside the gene matches: 6. The CDR3 runs to 16 residues. CDR3 residues: CASSLVYRDRQETQYF. The CDR3 DNA reads TGTGCCAGCAGCTTAGTTTACCGGGACAGGCAAGAGACCCAGTACTTC. Together with reference TRBV7-6 and TRBJ2-5, the CDR3 gives the full variable domain: GAGVSQSPRYKVTKRGQDVALRCDPISGHVSLYWYRQALGQGPEFLTYFNYEAQQDKSGLPNDRFSAERPEGSISTLTIQRTEQRDSAMYRCASSLVYRDRQETQYFGPGTRLLVL.

This clone came up many times. This sequence joins TRBV11-3 and TRBJ2-5; tentatively, D is TRBD2 (6 bases). Trimming took 1 base from V and 0 from J, leaving 15 bases between them. The CDR3 is made up of 17 amino acids. Germline V gives CDR1 SGHNT, CDR2 YENEEA. The CDR3 region is CASSLVGGDSYQETQYF. CDR3 coding DNA: TGTGCCAGCAGCTTAGTAGGAGGGGACTCGTACCAAGAGACCCAGTACTTC.

The chain employs TRBV27 and TRBJ2-7, with TRBD1 matching over 7 bases. Germline V CDR1 and CDR2: MNHEY, SMNVEV (reference sequence). CDR3 length: 14 residues. With 6 bases clipped from V and 3 bases from J, the junction kept 8 bases outside the gene matches. CDR3 in amino acids: CASRRATGVYEQYF. The CDR3 nucleotides read TGTGCCAGCAGGAGAGCAACAGGGGTCTACGAGCAGTACTTC.

This sequence joins TRBV21-1 and TRBJ2-7; the DNA was not compared with TRBD2, the D call given in the table. TRBV21-1 is a pseudogene locus. CDR3 length: 17 amino acids. As DNA, the CDR3 is TGTGCCAGCAGCAAAGGTTTAAGGGAAAGGACTGCCTACGAGCAGTACTTC. Translation: CASSKGLRERTAYEQYF.

The V call is TRBV5-6, the J call TRBJ2-3; 12 bases line up with TRBD2. The V gene's germline CDR1 is SGHDT and CDR2 YYEEEE. CDR3 size: 16 residues. The junction had 2 bases not matched to a gene; V was cut back by 0 bases and J by 3 bases. CDR3 protein: CASSLVLAGGTDTQYF. In DNA form, the CDR3 reads TGTGCCAGCAGCTTGGTTCTAGCGGGAGGGACAGATACGCAGTATTTT.

This chain connects TRBV11-3 to TRBJ2-7, with 9 bases identical to TRBD1. CDR1 is SGHNT, CDR2 YENEEA, per germline. After removal of 6 bases from V and 3 bases from J, the junction contained 6 bases not matched to a gene. The CDR3 extends over 14 amino acids. The CDR3 DNA follows: TGTGCCAGCAGGAAGGGACAGGGAAGCTACGAGCAGTACTTC. Translating it yields CASRKGQGSYEQYF.

This rearrangement joins TRBV10-1 to TRBJ2-3, with D unresolved. V gave up 3 bases and J gave up 0 bases, with 16 bases separating them. CDR3 length equals 17 residues. From germline, CDR1 is WNHNN and CDR2 SYGVQD (reference sequence). The CDR3 region has the DNA TGCGCCAGCAGTGAACCCACTACGGAGACTAGCACAGATACGCAGTATTTT. Amino acids: CASSEPTTETSTDTQYF.

The V gene is TRBV28, the J gene TRBJ1-2; no clear D. The CDR3 consists of 15 residues. The germline V gene encodes CDR1 MDHEN and CDR2 SYDVKM. V lost 3 bases and J lost 3, with 14 bases in between. This chain's CDR3 is CASSFVAVIDYGYTF. The DNA for the CDR3 is TGTGCCAGCAGTTTTGTAGCGGTTATAGACTATGGCTACACCTTC.

The V gene is TRBV5-4, the J gene TRBJ2-7, with 10 bases that match TRBD1. This CDR3 has 15 residues. J was trimmed by 5 bases and V by 0 bases; bases with no gene match: 5. Germline CDR1 and CDR2: SGHNT and YYREEE (reference sequence). The chain's CDR3 is CASSLVGTGVNEQYF. The DNA for the CDR3 is TGTGCCAGCAGCTTGGTCGGGACAGGGGTGAACGAGCAGTACTTC.

The chain carries TRBV7-8 and TRBJ1-2; 8 bases line up with TRBD1. The trim removed 2 bases at V and 4 bases at J, leaving 12 bases unmatched. Germline V gene data show CDR1 as SGHVS and CDR2 as FQNEAQ. The CDR3 is 17 amino acids. The CDR3 protein is CASSLFTVGQESYGYTF. Here the CDR3 DNA reads TGTGCCAGCAGCTTATTCACGGTGGGACAGGAGTCCTATGGCTACACCTTC.

The chain's CDR3 is CASSTPSFSGGAREQFF. CDR3 bases: TGTGCCAGCAGCACCCCCTCTTTTAGCGGGGGGGCGAGGGAGCAGTTCTTC. This chain uses TRBV27 with TRBJ2-1, with TRBD2 identical over 11 bases. The CDR3 sequence is 17 residues long. V lost 6 bases and J lost 10; bases outside the gene matches: 17. The V gene's germline CDR1 is MNHEY and CDR2 SMNVEV (reference sequence).